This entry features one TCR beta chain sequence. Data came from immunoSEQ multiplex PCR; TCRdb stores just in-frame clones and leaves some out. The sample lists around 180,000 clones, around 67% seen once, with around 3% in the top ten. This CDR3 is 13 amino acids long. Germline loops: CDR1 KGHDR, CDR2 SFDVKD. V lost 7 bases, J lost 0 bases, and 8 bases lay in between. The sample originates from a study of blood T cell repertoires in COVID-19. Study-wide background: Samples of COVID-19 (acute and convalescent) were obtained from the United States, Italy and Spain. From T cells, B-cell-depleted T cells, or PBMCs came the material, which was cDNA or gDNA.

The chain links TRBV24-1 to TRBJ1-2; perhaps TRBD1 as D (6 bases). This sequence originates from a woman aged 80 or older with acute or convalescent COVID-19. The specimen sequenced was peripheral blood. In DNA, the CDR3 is TGTGCCACCAGGGACAGCGCTAACTATGGCTACACCTTC. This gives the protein CATRDSANYGYTF.